Below are 25 T cell receptor beta chains sequenced from a single sample in a study of blood T cells in healthy people across ages (dated by TCRdb to the mid-2010s). The library relied on 5' RACE. The sequencer listed for this sample is Illumina HiSeq 2500. The second PCR ran for roughly 7 to 12 cycles and used a J-beta primer mix along with a sample-barcoded 5' primer. TCRdb reprocessed the public reads (quality trimming at Q25 with fastp, clone calling with MiXCR) and kept in-frame beta chains. Entries that share a CDR3 protein sequence are merged under the most common genes and DNA. In all, the sample holds over a million distinct CDR3 sequences, and less than 25% of those were seen once. The ten largest clonotypes hold less than 0.75% of the sample. These data were also filed under a second study, of T cells of mothers and their children.

The specimen sequenced was blood. All receptors come from a girl aged 2-15 years in good health.

This chain uses TRBV15 with TRBJ2-5, with D unclear. The CDR3 spans 14 residues. The V gene lost 1 base and the J gene lost 2 bases, with 8 bases spanning the gap. Germline loops: CDR1 LNHNV, CDR2 YYDKDF (reference sequence). The CDR3 loop is CATSRVSQQETQYF. CDR3 in DNA: TGTGCCACCAGCAGAGTCAGTCAGCAAGAGACCCAGTACTTC.

The chain has TRBV12-3 or TRBV12-4 and TRBJ2-5; maybe TRBD1 (5 bases). The tail of the sequence fits TRBJ2-7 better, so the J call may be wrong. The CDR3 totals 14 residues. In DNA form, the CDR3 reads TGTGCCAGCAGTTTATGGGGCACTACCTACGAGCAGTACTTC. It codes for CASSLWGTTYEQYF.

This clonotype was found a few times. This chain joins TRBV9 and TRBJ2-2; a weak D match, TRBD1 (5 bases). This CDR3 region has 15 residues. Trimming shortened V by 4 bases and J by 1 base, and 11 bases separated the two germline ends. Germline lookup yields CDR1 SGDLS and CDR2 YYNGEE. The CDR3 here is CASSIGQMNTGELFF. The CDR3 coding sequence is TGTGCCAGCAGCATCGGACAAATGAACACCGGGGAGCTGTTTTTT.

This clonotype was seen only a few times. The chain uses TRBV5-1 and TRBJ2-5, with TRBD1 matching 8 bases. The J call may be incorrect, as the DNA end agrees better with TRBJ2-7. Looked up from germline, CDR1 is SGHRS and CDR2 is YFSETQ. The CDR3 runs to 14 residues. The CDR3 here is CASSAYRGAYEQYF. The CDR3 DNA is TGCGCCAGCAGCGCCTACAGGGGGGCCTACGAGCAGTACTTC.

This clonotype was seen only a few times. V usage is TRBV20-1 and J usage is TRBJ2-4; 10 bases line up with TRBD2. This CDR3 has 18 residues. Germline V gene data show CDR1 as DFQATT and CDR2 as SNEGSKA (reference sequence). V lost 1 base, J lost 4 bases, and 13 bases stayed unmatched. The CDR3 DNA reads as TGCAGTGCTAGAGGCCGGCAGCGGGAGGGTGGGAGGAAAAACATTCAGTACTTC. Translated, it gives CSARGRQREGGRKNIQYF.

This clonotype was found a few times. CDR3 sequence: CAISALPGGGDSYNEQFF. CDR3 in DNA: TGTGCCATCAGTGCCCTTCCCGGGGGTGGGGACTCCTACAATGAGCAGTTCTTC. The rearrangement joins TRBV10-3 to TRBJ2-1; tentatively, D is TRBD2 (6 bases). Germline assignment: CDR1 ENHRY and CDR2 SYGVKD. Trimming removed 4 bases at V and 0 bases at J, with 19 bases between. The CDR3 extends over 18 amino acids.

This clonotype was counted many times. Since a much larger clone is just one base distant, this may be a read error. CDR3 in amino acids: CASSPSGETQHF. The DNA of the CDR3 is TGTGCCAGCAGCCCTAGCGGAGAGACCCAGCACTTC. The rearrangement joins TRBV13 to TRBJ2-5, with 7 bases that match TRBD2. This CDR3 has 12 amino acids. Germline CDR1 reads PRHDT; CDR2 reads FYEKMQ (reference sequence). Full variable domain (rest looked up from reference TRBV13 and TRBJ2-5): AAGVIQSPRHLIKEKRETATLKCYPIPRHDTVYWYQQGPGQDPQFLISFYEKMQSDKGSIPDRFSAQQFSDYHSELNMSSLELGDSALYFCASSPSGETQHFGPGTRLLVL.

This clonotype was seen only a few times. V is TRBV19 and J is TRBJ2-1; D call uncertain. Near its end, the DNA agrees better with TRBJ2-5, so the J call may be wrong. In germline, CDR1 is LNHDA, CDR2 SQIVND (reference sequence). The CDR3 has 13 amino acids. CDR3 amino acids: CASSTVGQETQYF. The CDR3 DNA reads TGTGCCAGTAGTACGGTGGGACAAGAGACCCAGTACTTC.

This clonotype was observed a few times. The chain combines TRBV20-1 with TRBJ1-2; D is unresolved. The CDR3 consists of 13 residues. Germline CDR1 reads DFQATT; CDR2 reads SNEGSKA (reference sequence). V lost 1 base to trimming and J lost 2 bases, with 8 bases between them. The CDR3 DNA is TGCAGTGCTAGAGGAGAGGTCAACTATGGCTACACCTTC. Translated: CSARGEVNYGYTF.

This clonotype was seen more than once but under ten times. The V call is TRBV4-1, the J call TRBJ1-1, with a weak D call TRBD1 (5 bases). Trimming left V 0 bases short and J 2 bases short, with 16 bases between. The CDR3 totals 17 residues. Germline CDR1 and CDR2: MGHRA and YSYEKL. CDR3 amino acids: CASSQDLGTHLNTEAFF. CDR3 nucleotide sequence: TGCGCCAGCAGCCAAGATCTAGGGACCCACCTTAACACTGAAGCTTTCTTT.

This clonotype has more than one count but fewer than ten. The chain carries TRBV6-1 and TRBJ2-1; 7 nucleotides line up with TRBD2. The CDR3 loop spans 15 amino acids. V trimming: 2 bases; J trimming: 3 bases; junction bases outside the gene matches: 4. The germline CDR1 and CDR2 sequences are MNHNS and SASEGT. CDR3 sequence (DNA): TGTGCCAGCAGTGAAAGGCCTAGCGGCTACAATGAGCAGTTCTTC. Its protein is CASSERPSGYNEQFF.

V gene TRBV9 combines with J gene TRBJ1-1; D unclear. V lost 4 bases, J lost 1 base, and 11 bases lay in between. Germline CDR1 is SGDLS and CDR2 is YYNGEE. The CDR3 totals 14 residues. CDR3 protein: CASSLGPPNTEAFF. The CDR3 bases are TGTGCCAGCAGCCTTGGCCCGCCGAACACTGAAGCTTTCTTT.

V is TRBV24-1 and J is TRBJ2-2; D unresolved. V was shortened by 7 bases and J by 1 base, with 0 bases between the two germline ends. This CDR3 spans 11 amino acids. Per germline, CDR1 KGHDR and CDR2 SFDVKD. The CDR3 protein is CATRNTGELFF. The CDR3, as DNA: TGTGCCACCAGGAACACCGGGGAGCTGTTTTTT.

The chain employs TRBV29-1 and TRBJ2-5; D not certain. Judging by the DNA end, TRBJ2-7 fits better; the J call may be wrong. This CDR3 has 12 amino acids. The germline CDR1 and CDR2 sequences are SQVTM and ANQGSEA. CDR3 residues: CSVETGSYEQYF. DNA for the CDR3: TGCAGCGTTGAGACTGGGTCCTACGAGCAGTACTTC.

This chain uses TRBV6-5 with TRBJ1-2; no definite D call. The CDR3 loop spans 13 amino acids. Germline loops: CDR1 MNHEY, CDR2 SVGAGI. Trimming pared 6 bases from V and 9 bases from J, leaving 17 bases between. CDR3 sequence: CASRAPGRVSYTF. As DNA, the CDR3 is TGTGCCAGCAGGGCTCCCGGGCGGGTTAGCTACACCTTC.

The chain is built from TRBV4-3 and TRBJ1-2; a possible D gene is TRBD1 (5 bases). The CDR3 is 17 residues long. The ends were cut back, 4 bases at V and 7 bases at J, with 25 bases in the middle. Germline CDR1 LGHNA, CDR2 YSLEER. In DNA form, the CDR3 reads TGCGCCAGCAGCCCTGGGGGACCCGCGACTGCCTTGGGTGGCTACACCTTC. As protein: CASSPGGPATALGGYTF.

This clonotype appeared many times. An end of the junction does not agree with germline; a read error may underlie this. The chain joins TRBV5-1 to TRBJ1-4; perhaps TRBD1 as D (5 bases). Per the germline V gene, CDR1 is SGHRS and CDR2 is YFSETQ. This CDR3 spans 14 amino acids. CDR3 nucleotide sequence: TGTGCCAGCAGCCTAGGGACGGGAGGCGAAAAACTGTTTTTT. It yields the protein CASSLGTGGEKLFF.

This clonotype was observed a handful of times. This rearrangement joins TRBV20-1 to TRBJ2-1; maybe TRBD2 (6 bases). The germline CDR1 and CDR2 sequences are DFQATT and SNEGSKA (reference sequence). The CDR3 has 15 amino acids. V was cut by 5 bases and J by 7 bases, with 21 bases left in between. The DNA for the CDR3 is TGCAGTGCTTACTCGACAGACCGCCGGGGGAATGAGCAGTTCTTC. Translation gives CSAYSTDRRGNEQFF.

The chain has TRBV5-1 and TRBJ2-1, with TRBD1 identical over 9 bases. The J call may be wrong; the DNA end is better matched by TRBJ2-7. Looked up from germline, CDR1 is SGHRS and CDR2 is YFSETQ. There are 16 residues in the CDR3. CDR3 DNA sequence: TGCGCCAGCAGCTTGGGACAGGGGGTAAACCCCTACGAGCAGTACTTC. Translated: CASSLGQGVNPYEQYF.

This clonotype was detected a few times. Here the CDR3 DNA reads TGTGCCAGCAGTTTAGAGGCAGGGCAGTATGAGCAGTTCTTC. This sequence encodes CASSLEAGQYEQFF. The chain carries TRBV12-3 or TRBV12-4 and TRBJ2-1; D is perhaps TRBD1 (5 bases). The CDR3 is made up of 14 amino acids. V lost 1 base to trimming and J lost 8 bases, with 12 bases between them.

The chain uses TRBV29-1 and TRBJ2-4, with TRBD1 matching 9 bases. V was pared by 3 bases and J by 15 bases, with 6 bases of the junction left unmatched. Germline CDR1 reads SQVTM; CDR2 reads ANQGSEA. This CDR3 contains 11 residues. The DNA for the CDR3 is TGCAGCGTTGACAGGGACAGGGTTCGGTACTTC. This encodes CSVDRDRVRYF.

The genes are TRBV27 and TRBJ1-3; 12 positions match TRBD1. Germline V lookup: CDR1 MNHEY, CDR2 SMNVEV (reference sequence). The CDR3 length is 19 residues. V lost 5 bases to trimming and J lost 4 bases; unmatched junction nucleotides: 15. As DNA, the CDR3 is TGTGCCAGCAGTCCCTATATCGGGGACAGGGGGCTTTCAGGAAACACCATATATTTT. Its protein is CASSPYIGDRGLSGNTIYF.

The chain links TRBV9 to TRBJ1-2; 10 nucleotides align to TRBD1. The CDR3 is 14 amino acids. J was trimmed by 7 bases and V by 4 bases; bases with no gene match: 7. Germline assignment: CDR1 SGDLS and CDR2 YYNGEE. The CDR3 bases are TGTGCCAGCAGCCCCCAGACAGGGGGCCTTGGCTACACCTTC. The encoded protein is CASSPQTGGLGYTF.

This clonotype appeared a few times. The chain carries TRBV5-1 and TRBJ2-1; 10 positions agree with TRBD1. Germline V gives CDR1 SGHRS, CDR2 YFSETQ. Trimming at V came to 4 bases and at J to 0 bases, leaving 19 bases not matched to a gene. The CDR3 is made up of 21 amino acids. The CDR3 reads CASSPPGDRGGYRSSYNEQFF. CDR3 sequence (DNA): TGCGCCAGCAGCCCCCCGGGGGACAGGGGAGGATATAGGTCCTCCTACAATGAGCAGTTCTTC. Based on the CDR3 plus reference TRBV5-1 and TRBJ2-1, the full variable domain is KAGVTQTPRYLIKTRGQQVTLSCSPISGHRSVSWYQQTPGQGLQFLFEYFSETQRNKGNFPGRFSGRQFSNSRSEMNVSTLELGDSALYLCASSPPGDRGGYRSSYNEQFFGPGTRLTVL.

The chain joins TRBV7-9 to TRBJ1-4; 9 nucleotides align to TRBD1. Per germline, CDR1 SEHNR and CDR2 FQNEAQ (reference sequence). The CDR3 runs 15 residues. V lost 6 bases and J lost 8; bases outside the gene matches: 10. The CDR3 DNA is TGTGCCAGCAGATCCCTCACAGGGGGCCGCGAAAAACTGTTTTTT. The encoded protein is CASRSLTGGREKLFF.